The next 2 T cell receptor beta chains were all read from a single sample in a study of cytomegalovirus exposure and HLA in healthy donors. PCR was performed using 60 Vbeta and 13 Jbeta primers. Assay used: immunoSEQ multiplex PCR; TCRdb lists only in-frame clones, some missing. The sample lists 110,000 or so clones, 60% to 80% seen once, with roughly 5.9% in the top ten. What was sequenced was PBMCs. The receptors shown here come from a woman aged 30 to 39 in good health and CMV-seropositive.

This chain connects TRBV4-1 to TRBJ1-1, with D unresolved. The CDR3 is 14 amino acids. Germline CDR1 reads MGHRA; CDR2 reads YSYEKL. Trimming stripped 0 bases from V and 2 bases from J, with 7 bases between. Written as DNA, the CDR3 is TGCGCCAGCAGCCAAGATTCCAGAAACACTGAAGCTTTCTTT. Residues: CASSQDSRNTEAFF.

In DNA form, the CDR3 reads TGTGCCAGCAGCTTAATTGGCGGGGGGGCAGGGGAGCAGTTCTTC. Amino acid sequence: CASSLIGGGAGEQFF. The chain employs TRBV7-3 and TRBJ2-1; TRBD2 agrees at 9 bases. This CDR3 has 15 amino acids. Germline assignment: CDR1 SGHTA and CDR2 FQGTGA. After removal of 1 base from V and 10 bases from J, the junction contained 8 bases not matched to a gene.